This T cell receptor (beta chain) originates from a study of blood T cell repertoires in COVID-19 (dated by TCRdb to the early 2020s). With regard to the full study: Collaborator samples came from the United States, Italy and Spain and covered acute and convalescent phases of COVID-19. The prospective study material was composed of cDNA or gDNA derived from T cells, B-cell-depleted T cells, or PBMCs. Subjects who had been exposed to COVID-19, were actively infected with it, or had recovered from it provided the deeply sampled blood TCRbeta repertoires that made up the dataset. The repertoires were made available in a free public database intended to serve as a resource for research on the immune response to SARS-CoV-2. Samples were obtained from the ongoing ImmuneRACE study (first 160 participants) and from 1,254 subjects provided by 6 global collaborators. The sample metadata nearly always contained a de-identified subject ID, COVID-19 status, age in years and sex. Where available, HLA class I and class II types were taken from metadata supplied by the sample provider and were not determined by assay-based typing.

Whole blood was collected in K2EDTA tubes by collaborating institutions according to the institutions' own protocols. For TCRbeta analysis, collaborators shipped samples as frozen whole blood, isolated PBMCs, or DNA extracted from either of those sample types. Concerning this clone itself: Its antigen is unknown. One end of the junction fails to match germline, which may point to a read error.

TCRbeta CDR3 regions were amplified from genomic DNA using the immunoSEQ Assay, a bias-controlled multiplex PCR. As for the original processing: The number of nucleated cells in each sample was estimated from the amplification of reference gene primers within the assay. To quantify the absolute abundance of each unique TCRbeta CDR3 rearrangement, sequence reads were collapsed and filtered. For each sample, productive Simpson clonality was calculated as the square root of Simpson's diversity index over productive rearrangements. TCRdb holds this immuneACCESS table with in-frame rearrangements only. Some clones are missing; in checked studies, unresolved V genes explain under half, and the rest has no known cause. V and J calls and clone size follow that table, whereas D and trimming were derived from the DNA. In this sample the table shows some 130,000 clones, about nine tenths of which occur a single time. Together, the top ten hold under 2.5% of the sample.

What the work shows at the level of the full study, not this receptor alone: The amount of clinical and demographic metadata varied by source and participant and was provided uncurated.

The sample was peripheral blood. The sequence was collected from a man aged 50 to 59 with active COVID-19.

The DNA reads as follows: TGTGCCGGGAGGACAGGGGGCTTGGAGACCCAGTACTTC. Its amino acids are CAGRTGGLETQYF. Recombination joined TRBV30 with TRBJ2-5, with 11 bases in between that match TRBD1. The germline V gene (reference sequence) provides CDR1 GTSNPN and CDR2 SVGIG. Reading from cysteine to phenylalanine, the CDR3 counts 13 amino acids. CDR3 DNA is the only sequence kept; it has 39 bases, read in frame from the first base.